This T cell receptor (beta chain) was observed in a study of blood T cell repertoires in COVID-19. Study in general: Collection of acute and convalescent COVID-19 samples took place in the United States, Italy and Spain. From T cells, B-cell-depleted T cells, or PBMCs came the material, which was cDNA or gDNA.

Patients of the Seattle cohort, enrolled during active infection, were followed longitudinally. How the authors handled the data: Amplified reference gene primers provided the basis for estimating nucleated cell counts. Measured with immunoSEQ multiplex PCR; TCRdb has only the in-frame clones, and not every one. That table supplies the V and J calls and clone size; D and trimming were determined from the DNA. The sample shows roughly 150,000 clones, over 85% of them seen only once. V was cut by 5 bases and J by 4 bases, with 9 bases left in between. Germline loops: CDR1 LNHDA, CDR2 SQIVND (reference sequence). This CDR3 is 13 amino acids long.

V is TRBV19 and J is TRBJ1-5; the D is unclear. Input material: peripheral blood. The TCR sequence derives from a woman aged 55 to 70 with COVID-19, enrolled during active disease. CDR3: CASSGNRNQPQHF. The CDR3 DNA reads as TGTGCCAGTAGTGGTAATCGGAATCAGCCCCAGCATTTT.